This is a list of T cell receptor beta chains from one sample in a study of blood T cell repertoires in COVID-19. Sequenced by immunoSEQ multiplex PCR; TCRdb stores in-frame clones only, minus some. The sample holds 310,000 or so clones, roughly nine tenths seen once. Material: peripheral blood. These receptors came from a man aged 18 to 35 who had recovered from COVID-19. The CDR3 runs from the conserved cysteine through the conserved F or W. The D gene is left open where the match is weak.

j_call d_call v_call cdr3_aa cdr3_nt
TRBJ1-1 TRBD1 TRBV10-3 CAISGQPGQGVNTEAFF TGTGCCATCAGTGGCCAACCGGGACAGGGGGTGAACACTGAAGCTTTCTTT
TRBJ2-7 TRBD1 TRBV27 CASSQGAFIYEQYF TGTGCCAGCAGCCAGGGGGCGTTCATCTACGAGCAGTACTTC
TRBJ2-1 TRBD1 TRBV29-1 CSVGGTGSYNEQFF TGCAGCGTGGGAGGGACAGGGTCCTACAATGAGCAGTTCTTC
TRBJ1-1 - TRBV2 CASSERVVANTEAFF TGTGCCAGCAGTGAAAGAGTGGTCGCGAACACTGAAGCTTTCTTT
TRBJ1-6 - TRBV6-5 CASSIGDSLSSPLHF TGTGCCAGCAGTATAGGAGACAGTTTAAGTTCACCCCTCCACTTT
TRBJ1-1 TRBD1 TRBV5-8 CASSLRTGGTEAFF TGTGCCAGCAGCCTACGGACAGGGGGAACTGAAGCTTTCTTT
TRBJ1-2 - TRBV7-9 CASSNGGFGYTF TGTGCCAGCAGCAACGGGGGGTTTGGCTACACCTTC
TRBJ2-1 TRBD2 TRBV5-1 CASSLALTSGSVNEQFF TGCGCCAGCAGCTTGGCCCTGACTAGCGGGAGCGTCAATGAGCAGTTCTTC
TRBJ1-1 - TRBV20-1 CSASQGSEAFF TGCAGTGCTAGCCAGGGGTCTGAAGCTTTCTTT
TRBJ1-2 TRBD1 TRBV5-4 CASSLWGDRSSNYGYTF TGTGCCAGCAGCTTGTGGGGGGACAGATCTAGTAACTATGGCTACACCTTC
TRBJ1-2 - TRBV18 CASSEQLYGYTF TGTGCCAGCTCAGAACAGCTCTATGGCTACACCTTC
TRBJ1-5 - TRBV11-2 CASSLFRDQPQHF TGTGCCAGCAGCTTATTTCGGGATCAGCCCCAGCATTTT
TRBJ2-1 - TRBV2 CASSEDYLGREYGNEQFF TGTGCCAGCAGTGAAGATTATTTGGGCAGGGAATATGGAAATGAGCAGTTCTTC
TRBJ2-1 - TRBV2 CASNPGSSYNEQFF TGTGCCAGCAATCCGGGGAGCTCCTACAATGAGCAGTTCTTC